These T cell receptor beta chains were read from a single sample in a study of monozygotic twins with inflammatory bowel disease. TCRdb re-called the 5' RACE reads, yielding one record per CDR3 amino acid sequence without DNA. The sample holds under 200,000 distinct CDR3 sequences. Sample: blood. The receptors originated from a human donor with ulcerative colitis or Crohn's disease, or a healthy co-twin of an affected twin (not recorded which). The CDR3 runs from the conserved cysteine through the conserved F or W. The order of the fields is J gene, V gene, CDR3 protein.

>TRBJ2-7|TRBV12-3/TRBV12-4
CASRPLAGASDEQYF
>TRBJ1-5|TRBV13
CASSYRGPHQPQHF
>TRBJ2-3|TRBV4-3
CASSQDRGRVTDTQYF
>TRBJ2-3|TRBV5-1
CASSWADTQYF
>TRBJ1-2|TRBV29-1
CSVSLAGGGPNYGYTF
>TRBJ1-6|TRBV9
CASSFGTNSPLHF
>TRBJ2-3|TRBV7-3
CASSSATGTTGDTQYF
>TRBJ2-1|TRBV4-2
CASSSTSGRNEQFF
>TRBJ2-2|TRBV4-1
CASTQGLAGTGELFF
>TRBJ2-7|TRBV7-9
CASSSWDRGSYEQYF
>TRBJ1-2|TRBV2
CASSIQLYGYTF
>TRBJ2-2|TRBV20-1
CSARDSSSELFF
>TRBJ2-6|TRBV6-5
CASRYQGQPGANVLTF
>TRBJ2-7|TRBV7-9
CASSSTGFSEEQYF
>TRBJ2-7|TRBV18
CASSPPIGTGQTYEQYF
>TRBJ2-1|TRBV9
CASSVEGGPYNEQFF
>TRBJ2-5|TRBV10-3
CATKGRGLAQETQYF
>TRBJ2-2|TRBV27
CASSLWGAGRTPGELFF
>TRBJ1-1|TRBV29-1
CSVDDSLNTEAFF
>TRBJ2-2|TRBV7-3
CASSQQGVAPGELFF
>TRBJ2-5|TRBV29-1
CSVDGKQETQYF
>TRBJ2-7|TRBV12-3/TRBV12-4
CASWTFASRIYEQYF
>TRBJ2-2|TRBV7-9
CASSAPGRMVTGELFF
>TRBJ2-3|TRBV20-1
CSCGLAGRSNTDTQYF
>TRBJ2-1|TRBV11-2
CASSPTNPVLYNEQFF
>TRBJ1-2|TRBV20-1
CSARGQGASGYTF
>TRBJ2-5|TRBV19
CASSFSGTQETQYF